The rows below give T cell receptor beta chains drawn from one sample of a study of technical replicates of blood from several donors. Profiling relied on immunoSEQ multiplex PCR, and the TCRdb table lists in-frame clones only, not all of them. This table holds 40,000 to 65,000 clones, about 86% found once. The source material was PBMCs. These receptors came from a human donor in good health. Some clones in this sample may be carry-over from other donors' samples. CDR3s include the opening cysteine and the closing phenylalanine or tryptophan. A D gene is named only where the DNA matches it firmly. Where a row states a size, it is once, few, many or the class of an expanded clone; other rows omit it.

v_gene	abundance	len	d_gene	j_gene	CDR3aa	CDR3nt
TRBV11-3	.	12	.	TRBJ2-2	CASRKSTGELFF	TGTGCCAGCAGAAAATCTACCGGGGAGCTGTTTTTT
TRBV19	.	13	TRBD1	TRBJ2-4	CASSIDRGNIQYF	TGTGCCAGTAGTATCGACAGGGGCAACATTCAGTACTTC
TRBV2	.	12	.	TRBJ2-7	CASSRQSYEQYF	TGTGCCAGCAGCCGACAGTCTTACGAGCAGTACTTC
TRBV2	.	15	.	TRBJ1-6	CASRNTDKGLSPLHF	TGTGCCAGCAGGAACACGGACAAGGGTCTTTCACCCCTCCACTTT
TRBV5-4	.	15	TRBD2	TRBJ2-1	CASRRAGGPYNEQFF	TGTGCCAGCAGGCGAGCGGGAGGGCCATACAATGAGCAGTTCTTC
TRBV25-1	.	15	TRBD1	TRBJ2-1	CASSDPGTVNNEQFF	TGTGCCAGCAGTGATCCAGGGACAGTTAATAATGAGCAGTTCTTC
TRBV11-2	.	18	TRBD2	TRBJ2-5	CASRSAGLAGGRWETQYF	TGTGCCAGCAGATCAGCGGGGCTAGCGGGGGGCAGGTGGGAGACCCAGTACTTC
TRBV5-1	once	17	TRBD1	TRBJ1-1	CASSLARTGGGYTEAFF	TGCGCCAGCAGCTTGGCTCGGACAGGGGGGGGGTACACTGAAGCTTTCTTT
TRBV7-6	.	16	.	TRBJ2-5	CASSLVLGAERETQYF	TGTGCCAGCAGCTTAGTGTTAGGGGCCGAGCGAGAGACCCAGTACTTC
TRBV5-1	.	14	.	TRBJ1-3	CASSLGYSGNTIYF	TGCGCCAGCAGCTTGGGTTATTCTGGAAACACCATATATTTT